The 20 T cell receptor beta chains listed next were all sequenced from one sample in a study of blood T cell repertoires in COVID-19. TCRdb keeps only in-frame clones here, not all; method: immunoSEQ multiplex PCR. The profile shows about 200,000 clones, over 75% of them singletons. Sequenced sample: peripheral blood. The receptors originated from a person between 65 and 79 years old with COVID-19, enrolled during active disease.

The rearrangement links TRBV19 to TRBJ2-3; D unclear. The germline gives CDR1 LNHDA, CDR2 SQIVND (reference sequence). Between the trimmed V and J ends, which lost 5 bases and 1 base, there was a span of 10 bases. This CDR3 has 14 residues. The CDR3 nucleotides read TGTGCCAGTAGTGCCCCTCGGGGCACAGATACGCAGTATTTT. Encoded protein: CASSAPRGTDTQYF.

The sample holds a few counts of this clone. The chain is built from TRBV15 and TRBJ1-3; unclear D gene. CDR1 is LNHNV, CDR2 YYDKDF, per germline (reference sequence). The V gene lost 6 bases and the J gene lost 3 bases, with 3 bases spanning the gap. CDR3 length: 11 residues. The CDR3 DNA reads TGTGCCACCAGACTTGGAAACACCATATATTTT. This codes for CATRLGNTIYF. Combining the CDR3 with reference TRBV15 and TRBJ1-3 gives the whole variable domain DAMVIQNPRYQVTQFGKPVTLSCSQTLNHNVMYWYQQKSSQAPKLLFHYYDKDFNNEADTPDNFQSRRPNTSFCFLDIRSPGLGDTAMYLCATRLGNTIYFGEGSWLTVV.

The chain has TRBV6-1 and TRBJ2-5, with 11 bases lining up with TRBD2. CDR3 size: 15 residues. V lost 2 bases, J lost 5 bases, and 4 bases stayed unmatched. The V gene's germline CDR1 is MNHNS and CDR2 SASEGT. The CDR3 nucleotides read TGTGCCAGCAGTGAAACTAGCGGGGGATTTGAGACCCAGTACTTC. Residues: CASSETSGGFETQYF.

This clone has just a few counts. The V gene is TRBV29-1, the J gene TRBJ2-7; a weak D match, TRBD1 (5 bases). The CDR3 spans 13 residues. V was trimmed by 4 bases and J by 4 bases, leaving 14 bases between them. Germline V lookup: CDR1 SQVTM, CDR2 ANQGSEA. In DNA, the CDR3 is TGCAGCGTTGCTGGCAGGGTGACATACGAGCAGTACTTC. As protein: CSVAGRVTYEQYF.

This chain links TRBV6-2 or TRBV6-3 with TRBJ1-5; no firm D call. The V and J ends lost 4 bases and 6 bases respectively, with 7 bases between them. CDR3 length: 12 amino acids. Per germline, CDR1 MNHEY and CDR2 SVGEGT. The CDR3 is CASSLGGQPQHF. CDR3 bases: TGTGCCAGCAGTTTAGGCGGTCAGCCCCAGCATTTT.

This chain connects TRBV7-2 to TRBJ2-4; 10 positions match TRBD2. V dropped 2 bases and J dropped 4; count of bases not matched to a gene: 5. This CDR3 is built from 16 residues. CDR1 and CDR2 from the germline V gene are SGHTA and FQGNSA. The CDR3 spells CASSLSTSGVKNIQYF. CDR3 bases: TGTGCCAGCAGCTTAAGTACTAGCGGGGTTAAAAACATTCAGTACTTC.

The V call is TRBV5-8, the J call TRBJ2-1; 8 positions match TRBD1. The V gene end was trimmed by 3 bases and the J gene end by 6 bases; junction bases not matched to a gene: 2. There are 13 residues in the CDR3. Per the germline V gene, CDR1 is SGHTS and CDR2 is YDEGEE. Here the CDR3 reads CASSSTGVNEQFF. CDR3 sequence (DNA): TGTGCCAGCAGCTCGACAGGGGTCAATGAGCAGTTCTTC.

This chain uses TRBV6-5 with TRBJ2-1; TRBD1 matches 8 bases. The V gene's germline CDR1 is MNHEY and CDR2 SVGAGI. The CDR3 spans 16 residues. The V gene end was trimmed by 2 bases and the J gene end by 7 bases; junction bases not matched to a gene: 10. The CDR3 protein is CASSYGLTGAMNEQFF. As DNA, the CDR3 is TGTGCCAGCAGTTACGGCTTGACAGGGGCTATGAATGAGCAGTTCTTC.

V and J are TRBV11-3 and TRBJ2-2; 11 bases are a match to TRBD2. The junction had 4 bases not matched to a gene; V was cut back by 5 bases and J by 2 bases. The CDR3 is 16 residues long. Germline lookup yields CDR1 SGHNT and CDR2 YENEEA. The CDR3 bases are TGTGCCAGCAGCCCAGGGACTAGCGGAAACACCGGGGAGCTGTTTTTT. Protein sequence: CASSPGTSGNTGELFF.

The chain couples TRBV5-1 to TRBJ2-2; TRBD1 matches 8 bases. Losses at the gene ends were 3 bases for V and 3 bases for J; bases not matched to a gene: 1. Germline V gives CDR1 SGHRS, CDR2 YFSETQ. This CDR3 is 14 amino acids long. The CDR3 DNA follows: TGCGCCAGCAGCTGGGGACAGGACACCGGGGAGCTGTTTTTT. Translation: CASSWGQDTGELFF.

This clone was observed a few times. V gene TRBV14 combines with J gene TRBJ1-3, with D possibly being TRBD1 (6 bases). The CDR3 sequence is 15 residues long. V lost 6 bases to trimming and J lost 0 bases, with 12 bases between them. Germline V gives CDR1 SGHDN, CDR2 FVKESK. CDR3 bases: TGTGCCAGCAGAAAGGGACACAACTCTGGAAACACCATATATTTT. Amino acid sequence: CASRKGHNSGNTIYF.

The V gene is TRBV6-2 or TRBV6-3, the J gene TRBJ1-6; D not certain. In germline, CDR1 is MNHEY, CDR2 SVGEGT. The V end lost 1 base, the J end lost 2 bases, and 9 bases lay between the germline ends. The CDR3 runs 16 residues. The CDR3 nucleotides are TGTGCCAGCAGTTACTTCGGGGAGGCCTATAATTCACCCCTCCACTTT. This encodes CASSYFGEAYNSPLHF.

J is TRBJ2-7 and V is TRBV28; D might be TRBD2 (6 bases). The CDR3 length is 14 residues. V lost 7 bases, J lost 2 bases, and 15 bases lay in between. Per the germline V gene, CDR1 is MDHEN and CDR2 is SYDVKM. The CDR3 region is CASTEGWGAYEQYF. The CDR3 DNA follows: TGTGCCAGCACCGAAGGGTGGGGGGCCTACGAGCAGTACTTC. The full variable domain, completed using reference TRBV28 and TRBJ2-7, is DVKVTQSSRYLVKRTGEKVFLECVQDMDHENMFWYRQDPGLGLRLIYFSYDVKMKEKGDIPEGYSVSREKKERFSLILESASTNQTSMYLCASTEGWGAYEQYFGPGTRLTVT.

V and J are TRBV28 and TRBJ1-3, with TRBD1 matching 8 bases. J lost 2 bases, V lost 7 bases, and 10 bases had no gene match. The CDR3 loop spans 16 amino acids. Germline CDR1 MDHEN, CDR2 SYDVKM. Here the CDR3 reads CASTSAGGTTGNTIYF. For the CDR3, the DNA is TGTGCCAGCACCTCCGCAGGGGGCACGACTGGAAACACCATATATTTT.

The rearrangement links TRBV20-1 to TRBJ1-2; perhaps TRBD1 as D (5 bases). The CDR3 runs 11 residues. V dropped 7 bases and J dropped 4 bases, with 10 bases sitting between them. Germline V lookup: CDR1 DFQATT, CDR2 SNEGSKA (reference sequence). The CDR3 DNA reads as TGCAGTGGAGGAGGGGCCTATGGCTACACCTTC. As protein: CSGGGAYGYTF.

The rearrangement joins TRBV9 to TRBJ2-2; 10 bases fit TRBD1. The CDR3 is 15 amino acids. V was clipped by 0 bases and J by 5 bases; unmatched bases: 1. The germline CDR1 and CDR2 sequences are SGDLS and YYNGEE. The CDR3 is CASSVVGQGTGELFF. For the CDR3, the DNA is TGTGCCAGCAGCGTAGTGGGACAGGGGACCGGGGAGCTGTTTTTT.

The sample holds one count of this clone. The chain links TRBV21-1 to TRBJ2-7; TRBD1, the table's D call, was not compared with the DNA. TRBV21-1 is a pseudogene segment. The CDR3 extends over 15 amino acids. In nucleotides, the CDR3 is TGTGCCAGCAGCAAAGTCCCAGGGTTGTCCTACGAGCAGTACTTC. This sequence encodes CASSKVPGLSYEQYF.

The rearrangement joins TRBV7-2 to TRBJ2-1; D unresolved. The CDR3 loop spans 11 amino acids. Germline CDR1 is SGHTA and CDR2 is FQGNSA. Trimming shortened V by 2 bases and J by 8 bases, and 4 bases separated the two germline ends. The CDR3 spells CASSLHHEQFF. The CDR3 nucleotides are TGTGCCAGCAGCTTACATCATGAGCAGTTCTTC.

This chain links TRBV5-8 with TRBJ2-2; 9 nucleotides line up with TRBD1. The CDR3 runs 17 residues. The ends lost 5 bases at V and 3 bases at J; junction bases unmatched: 11. Germline loops: CDR1 SGHTS, CDR2 YDEGEE. The CDR3, as DNA: TGTGCCAGCAGGGACAGGGGACGGTCTTGGGACACCGGGGAGCTGTTTTTT. Amino acid sequence: CASRDRGRSWDTGELFF. Full variable domain (rest looked up from reference TRBV5-8 and TRBJ2-2): EAGVTQSPTHLIKTRGQQATLRCSPISGHTSVYWYQQALGLGLQFLLWYDEGEERNRGNFPPRFSGRQFPNYSSELNVNALELEDSALYLCASRDRGRSWDTGELFFGEGSRLTVL.

In this sample, this clone turned up once. The chain has TRBV27 and TRBJ2-1; possible D gene TRBD1, 5 bases. Germline CDR1 is MNHEY and CDR2 is SMNVEV (reference sequence). This CDR3 is built from 16 residues. The V and J ends lost 5 bases and 3 bases respectively, with 17 bases between them. CDR3 in amino acids: CASSQGAGLIYNEQFF. CDR3 nucleotides: TGTGCCAGCAGTCAAGGGGCTGGGCTAATCTACAATGAGCAGTTCTTC.